One TCR beta chain is described in this entry. At one boundary the junction diverges from the germline segment, which might be a read error. Germline V gives CDR1 ENHRY, CDR2 SYGVKD. The CDR3 is made up of 14 amino acids. The data derive from a study of CD8+ T cells in alopecia areata. Extraction and reverse transcription of RNA yielded cDNA as the sequencing template. The repertoire was sequenced with immunoSEQ multiplex PCR; TCRdb's copy has only in-frame clones and lacks some. Of approximately 99,000 clones in the sample, under 65% were seen once. The clonotype originates from a human donor with alopecia areata. V usage is TRBV10-3 and J usage is TRBJ2-7; D gene uncertain. The sample comprised NKG2D-low CD8+ T cells sorted from blood. For the CDR3, the DNA is TGTGCCATAAGTGATGGCAGTGGGTCGTACGAGCAGTACTTC. It yields the protein CAISDGSGSYEQYF.